This is a list of T cell receptor beta chains from one sample in a study of T cells in Graves' hyperthyroidism and ophthalmopathy. TCRdb re-analysed the multiplex PCR reads in MiXCR, keeping a single row per CDR3 protein. The sample lists approximately 480,000 distinct CDR3 sequences; around 21% were seen once. The sequenced sample was blood. The receptor source for this set is a man between 18 and 29 years old with Graves' hyperthyroidism. The CDR3 runs from the conserved cysteine through the conserved F or W. Each record gives: clone size, J gene, D gene, V gene, CDR3 DNA, CDR3 protein. A D gene is named only where the DNA matches it firmly. Where a row states a size, it is once, few, many or the class of an expanded clone; other rows omit it.

abundance: many; j_gene: TRBJ2-7; d_gene: -; v_gene: TRBV25-1; CDR3nt: TGTGCCAGCAGTGAATTCGACAGCTCCTACGAGCAGTACTTC; CDR3aa: CASSEFDSSYEQYF
abundance: many; j_gene: TRBJ1-1; d_gene: -; v_gene: TRBV12-3/TRBV12-4; CDR3nt: TGTGCCAGCAGTTCGGGACCGGGCGACACTGAAGCTTTCTTT; CDR3aa: CASSSGPGDTEAFF
abundance: many; j_gene: TRBJ1-5; d_gene: -; v_gene: TRBV15; CDR3nt: TGTGCCACCAGCAGAGTTACGGGTGGCAATCAGCCCCAGCATTTT; CDR3aa: CATSRVTGGNQPQHF
abundance: -; j_gene: TRBJ1-1; d_gene: -; v_gene: TRBV10-3; CDR3nt: TGTGCCGCTCGGGGGGGGCAGAACACTGAAGCTTTCTTT; CDR3aa: CAARGGQNTEAFF
abundance: -; j_gene: TRBJ1-2; d_gene: -; v_gene: TRBV11-3; CDR3nt: TGTGCCAGCAGAGGGATGAGGGGCCCTCGGGATGGCTACACCTTC; CDR3aa: CASRGMRGPRDGYTF
abundance: few; j_gene: TRBJ1-6; d_gene: TRBD1; v_gene: TRBV12-3/TRBV12-4; CDR3nt: TGTGCCAGCACCCTTATAGGGGGACAGGGGACTTCACCCCTCCACTTT; CDR3aa: CASTLIGGQGTSPLHF
abundance: many; j_gene: TRBJ2-5; d_gene: TRBD1; v_gene: TRBV24-1; CDR3nt: TGTGCCACCAGTGACCTTACAGACAGGGCAGGAGAGACCCAGTACTTC; CDR3aa: CATSDLTDRAGETQYF
abundance: -; j_gene: TRBJ1-3; d_gene: -; v_gene: TRBV4-1; CDR3nt: TGCGCCAGCAGCCATGTGGGGAGGGGCTCTGGAAACACCATATATTTT; CDR3aa: CASSHVGRGSGNTIYF
abundance: many; j_gene: TRBJ2-7; d_gene: TRBD2; v_gene: TRBV6-2/TRBV6-3; CDR3nt: TGTGCCAGCAGGCCTAGCGGGGGATACGAGCAGTACTTC; CDR3aa: CASRPSGGYEQYF
abundance: -; j_gene: TRBJ1-2; d_gene: TRBD1; v_gene: TRBV20-1; CDR3nt: TGCAGTGCTAGACGGACAGGGAGGTTGGACTATGGCTACACCTTC; CDR3aa: CSARRTGRLDYGYTF
abundance: -; j_gene: TRBJ2-5; d_gene: TRBD2; v_gene: TRBV7-9; CDR3nt: TGTGCCAGCAGCTTCCCTATGCGGGGGAATCAAGAGACCCAGTACTTC; CDR3aa: CASSFPMRGNQETQYF
abundance: -; j_gene: TRBJ2-5; d_gene: -; v_gene: TRBV11-2; CDR3nt: TGTGCCAGCAGCTTAGTTAAGGACCTTACAGAGACCCAGTACTTC; CDR3aa: CASSLVKDLTETQYF
abundance: many; j_gene: TRBJ1-1; d_gene: TRBD1; v_gene: TRBV5-1; CDR3nt: TGCGCCAGCAGCTACGGGACAGGGGGAGAGGGCACTGAAGCTTTCTTT; CDR3aa: CASSYGTGGEGTEAFF
abundance: few; j_gene: TRBJ2-5; d_gene: TRBD2; v_gene: TRBV28; CDR3nt: TGTGCCAGCAGTTTAGTCAGCGGGAGGGTGGAGACCCAGTACTTC; CDR3aa: CASSLVSGRVETQYF
abundance: -; j_gene: TRBJ1-6; d_gene: TRBD1; v_gene: TRBV2; CDR3nt: TGTGCCAGCAGTGAGGAAGCACAGGGGAGGAATTCACCCCTCCACTTT; CDR3aa: CASSEEAQGRNSPLHF
abundance: many; j_gene: TRBJ1-2; d_gene: -; v_gene: TRBV20-1; CDR3nt: TGCAGTGCTAGGGGGGGAGGGAGGCGTGGCTACACCTTC; CDR3aa: CSARGGGRRGYTF
abundance: few; j_gene: TRBJ1-5; d_gene: -; v_gene: TRBV6-1; CDR3nt: TGTGCCAGCAGTGGTGCAGGAGTAAGATATGGCAATCAGCCCCAGCATTTT; CDR3aa: CASSGAGVRYGNQPQHF
abundance: many; j_gene: TRBJ1-2; d_gene: -; v_gene: TRBV6-2/TRBV6-3; CDR3nt: TGTGCCAGCAGTTATGCCGGACAGCTGAAGGGACGTAACTATGGCTACACCTTC; CDR3aa: CASSYAGQLKGRNYGYTF
abundance: many; j_gene: TRBJ1-2; d_gene: -; v_gene: TRBV12-3/TRBV12-4; CDR3nt: TGTGCCAGCAGTCTAGGTCGACTAGGAGGCTACACCTTC; CDR3aa: CASSLGRLGGYTF
abundance: -; j_gene: TRBJ1-1; d_gene: TRBD1; v_gene: TRBV4-2; CDR3nt: TGTGCCAGCAGCCAGGGGACAGGGAGGACCACTGAAGCTTGCTTT; CDR3aa: CASSQGTGRTTEACF
abundance: -; j_gene: TRBJ2-5; d_gene: TRBD2; v_gene: TRBV6-1; CDR3nt: TGTGCCAGCACATCCTCAGCGGGGGCACAAGAGACCCAGTACTTC; CDR3aa: CASTSSAGAQETQYF
abundance: many; j_gene: TRBJ1-2; d_gene: -; v_gene: TRBV27; CDR3nt: TGTGCCAGCAGTCCTTGGCCTGCAGGGGGCTACACCTTC; CDR3aa: CASSPWPAGGYTF
abundance: many; j_gene: TRBJ2-7; d_gene: TRBD2; v_gene: TRBV25-1; CDR3nt: TGTGCCAGCGTGACTAGCGGGACTTCCTACGAGCAGTACTTC; CDR3aa: CASVTSGTSYEQYF
abundance: many; j_gene: TRBJ2-5; d_gene: -; v_gene: TRBV11-2; CDR3nt: TGTGCCAGCAGCGATGCTCCGAGTAGGCCGGCAGAGACCCAGTACTTC; CDR3aa: CASSDAPSRPAETQYF
abundance: many; j_gene: TRBJ2-7; d_gene: -; v_gene: TRBV5-1; CDR3nt: TGCGCCAGCACGCCTTCCAGGGGCGCGGAAATCTACGAGCAGTACTTC; CDR3aa: CASTPSRGAEIYEQYF
abundance: many; j_gene: TRBJ1-3; d_gene: -; v_gene: TRBV11-2; CDR3nt: TGTGCCAGCAGCCTAAAGATAGGTGGAAACACCATATATTTT; CDR3aa: CASSLKIGGNTIYF
abundance: few; j_gene: TRBJ1-1; d_gene: -; v_gene: TRBV10-3; CDR3nt: TGTGCCATCAGAGTAACAGCTTTGAACACTGAAGCTTTCTTT; CDR3aa: CAIRVTALNTEAFF
abundance: -; j_gene: TRBJ2-4; d_gene: -; v_gene: TRBV27; CDR3nt: TGTGCCAGCAGGATGATAGGATCCAAAAACATTCAGTACTTC; CDR3aa: CASRMIGSKNIQYF
abundance: many; j_gene: TRBJ2-2; d_gene: -; v_gene: TRBV6-5; CDR3nt: TGTGCCAGCAGTTCTTCTCAGACCGGGGAGCTGTTTTTT; CDR3aa: CASSSSQTGELFF
abundance: -; j_gene: TRBJ1-1; d_gene: -; v_gene: TRBV19; CDR3nt: TGTGCCAGTAGTATAGATTCTAGGGGTGGTAACACTGAAGCTTTCTTT; CDR3aa: CASSIDSRGGNTEAFF
abundance: -; j_gene: TRBJ2-2; d_gene: TRBD2; v_gene: TRBV20-1; CDR3nt: TGCAGTGCTAGACTAGCGGGGGTAGACACCGGGGAGCTGTTTTTT; CDR3aa: CSARLAGVDTGELFF
abundance: -; j_gene: TRBJ1-2; d_gene: -; v_gene: TRBV3-1; CDR3nt: TGTGCCAGCAGCCAAGAATGGAATGGCTACACCTTC; CDR3aa: CASSQEWNGYTF